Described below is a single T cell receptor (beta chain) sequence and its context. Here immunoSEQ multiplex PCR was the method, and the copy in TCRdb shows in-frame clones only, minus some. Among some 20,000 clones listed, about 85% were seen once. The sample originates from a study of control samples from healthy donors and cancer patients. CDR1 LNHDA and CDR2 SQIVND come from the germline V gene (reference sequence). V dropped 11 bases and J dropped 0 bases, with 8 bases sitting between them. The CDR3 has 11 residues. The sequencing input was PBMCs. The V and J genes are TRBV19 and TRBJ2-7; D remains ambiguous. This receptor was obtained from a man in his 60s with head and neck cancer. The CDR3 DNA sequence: TGTGCCGGAAATAGCTCCTACGAGCAGTACGTC. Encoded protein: CAGNSSYEQYV.